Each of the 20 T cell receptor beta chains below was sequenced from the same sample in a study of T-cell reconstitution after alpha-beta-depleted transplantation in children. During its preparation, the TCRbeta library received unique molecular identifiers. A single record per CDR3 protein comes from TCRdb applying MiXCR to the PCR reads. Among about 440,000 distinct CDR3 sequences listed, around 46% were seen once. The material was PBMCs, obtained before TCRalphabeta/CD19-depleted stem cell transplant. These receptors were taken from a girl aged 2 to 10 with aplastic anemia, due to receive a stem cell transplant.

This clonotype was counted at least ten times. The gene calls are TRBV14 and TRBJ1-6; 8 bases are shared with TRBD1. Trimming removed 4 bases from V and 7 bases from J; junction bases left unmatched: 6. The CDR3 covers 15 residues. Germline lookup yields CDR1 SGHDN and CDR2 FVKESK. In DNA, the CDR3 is TGTGCCAGCAGCCCAATCGGGACAGGAAATTCACCCCTCCACTTT. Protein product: CASSPIGTGNSPLHF.

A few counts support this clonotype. CDR3 coding DNA: TGTGCCAGTAGGAAGACTAGCGGGCTGGAAGGGGGGGCCAACGTCCTGACTTTC. This sequence encodes CASRKTSGLEGGANVLTF. J is TRBJ2-6 and V is TRBV19; 10 nucleotides agree with TRBD2. The V gene end was trimmed by 6 bases and the J gene end by 4 bases; junction bases not matched to a gene: 12. CDR3 length: 18 residues. Germline CDR1 reads LNHDA; CDR2 reads SQIVND (reference sequence).

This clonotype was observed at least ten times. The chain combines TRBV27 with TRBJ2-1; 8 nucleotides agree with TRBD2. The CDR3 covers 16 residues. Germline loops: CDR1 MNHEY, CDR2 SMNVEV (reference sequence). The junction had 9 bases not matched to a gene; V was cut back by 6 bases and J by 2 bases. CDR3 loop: CASSIGPGLAYNEQFF. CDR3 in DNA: TGTGCCAGCAGCATAGGACCGGGACTAGCCTACAATGAGCAGTTCTTC.

CDR3 residues: CASSHEARGPTYEQYF. In nucleotides, the CDR3 is TGTGCCAGCAGCCACGAGGCGCGCGGACCCACCTACGAGCAGTACTTC. This chain links TRBV3-1 with TRBJ2-7, with D unresolved. This CDR3 spans 16 amino acids. Trimming removed 3 bases at V and 2 bases at J, with 17 bases between. The germline V gene encodes CDR1 LGHDT and CDR2 YNNKEL (reference sequence).

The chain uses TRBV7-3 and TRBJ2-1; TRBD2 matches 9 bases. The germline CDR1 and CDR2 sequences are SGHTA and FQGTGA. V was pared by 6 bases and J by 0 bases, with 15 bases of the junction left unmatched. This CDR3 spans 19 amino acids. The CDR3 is CASRPPAGGAGSSYNEQFF. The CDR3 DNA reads TGTGCCAGCAGGCCACCGGCGGGGGGGGCCGGGAGCTCCTACAATGAGCAGTTCTTC.

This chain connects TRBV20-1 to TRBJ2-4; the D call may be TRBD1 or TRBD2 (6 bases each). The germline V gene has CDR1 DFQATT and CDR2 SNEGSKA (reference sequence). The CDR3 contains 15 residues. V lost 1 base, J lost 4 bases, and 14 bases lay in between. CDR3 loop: CSARVPGARKNIQYF. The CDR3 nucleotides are TGCAGTGCTAGAGTTCCGGGGGCGAGGAAAAACATTCAGTACTTC.

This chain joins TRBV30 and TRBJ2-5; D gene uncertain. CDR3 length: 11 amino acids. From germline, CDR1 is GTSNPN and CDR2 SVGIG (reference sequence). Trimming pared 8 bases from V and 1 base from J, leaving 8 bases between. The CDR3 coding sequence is TGTGCCCACGGCAGCCAAGAGACCCAGTACTTC. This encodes CAHGSQETQYF.

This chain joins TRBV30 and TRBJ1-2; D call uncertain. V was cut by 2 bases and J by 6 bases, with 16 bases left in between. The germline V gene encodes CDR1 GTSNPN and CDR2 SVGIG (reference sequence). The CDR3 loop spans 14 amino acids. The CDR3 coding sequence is TGTGCCTGGAGTCCTCAAGAGGGAGTAGATGGCTACACCTTC. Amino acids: CAWSPQEGVDGYTF.

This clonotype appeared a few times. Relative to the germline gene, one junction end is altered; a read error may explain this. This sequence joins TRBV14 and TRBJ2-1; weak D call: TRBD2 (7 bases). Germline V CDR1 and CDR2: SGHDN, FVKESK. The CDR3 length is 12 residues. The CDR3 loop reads CASSQYQGRGVF. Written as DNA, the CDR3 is TGTGCCAGCAGCCAATACCAGGGGAGGGGGGTCTTC.

The chain's CDR3 is CASSPTGLIEAFF. The CDR3 nucleotides are TGTGCCAGCAGCCCGACGGGACTGATTGAAGCTTTCTTT. V is TRBV7-9 and J is TRBJ1-1, with D perhaps matching TRBD1 (5 bases). This CDR3 is 13 amino acids long. Trimming removed 5 bases from V and 7 bases from J, with 14 bases in between. Germline V gene sequence: CDR1 SEHNR, CDR2 FQNEAQ (reference sequence).

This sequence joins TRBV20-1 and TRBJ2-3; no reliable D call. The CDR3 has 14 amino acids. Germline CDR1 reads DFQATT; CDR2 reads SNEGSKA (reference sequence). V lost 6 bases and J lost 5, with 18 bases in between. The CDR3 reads CSAPRLTGEDTQYF. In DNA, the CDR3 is TGCAGTGCCCCAAGACTGACTGGGGAAGATACGCAGTATTTT.

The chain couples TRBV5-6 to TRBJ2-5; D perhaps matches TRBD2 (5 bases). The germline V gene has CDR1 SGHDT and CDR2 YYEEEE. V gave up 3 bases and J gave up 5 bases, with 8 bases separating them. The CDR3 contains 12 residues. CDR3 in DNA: TGTGCCAGCAGCTCTTCGGGGGAGACCCAGTACTTC. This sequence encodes CASSSSGETQYF.

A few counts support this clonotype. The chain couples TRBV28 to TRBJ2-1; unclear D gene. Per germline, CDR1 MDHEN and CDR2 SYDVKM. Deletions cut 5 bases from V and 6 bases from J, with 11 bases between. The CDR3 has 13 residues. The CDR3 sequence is CASSQTPFNEQFF. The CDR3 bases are TGTGCCAGCAGTCAGACACCGTTCAATGAGCAGTTCTTC.

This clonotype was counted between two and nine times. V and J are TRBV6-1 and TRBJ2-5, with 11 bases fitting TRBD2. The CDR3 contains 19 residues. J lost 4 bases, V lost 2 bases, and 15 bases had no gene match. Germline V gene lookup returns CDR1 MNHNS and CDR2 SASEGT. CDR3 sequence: CASSEISGRALGIGETQYF. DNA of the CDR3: TGTGCCAGCAGTGAAATTAGCGGGAGGGCCCTCGGAATCGGAGAGACCCAGTACTTC.

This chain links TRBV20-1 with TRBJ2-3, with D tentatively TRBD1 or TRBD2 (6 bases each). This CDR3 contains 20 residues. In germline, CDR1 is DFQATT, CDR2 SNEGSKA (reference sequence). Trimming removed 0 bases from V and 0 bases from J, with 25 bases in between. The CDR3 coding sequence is TGCAGTGCTAGAGATGGAGGGGGAGCACCAAAGCAATTTAGCACAGATACGCAGTATTTT. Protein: CSARDGGGAPKQFSTDTQYF.

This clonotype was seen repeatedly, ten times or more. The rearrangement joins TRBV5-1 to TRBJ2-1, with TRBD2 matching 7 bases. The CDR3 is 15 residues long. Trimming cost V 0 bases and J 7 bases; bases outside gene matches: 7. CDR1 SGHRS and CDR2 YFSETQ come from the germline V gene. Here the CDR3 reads CASSLAGGSFNEQFF. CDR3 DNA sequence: TGCGCCAGCAGCTTGGCCGGCGGGAGCTTTAATGAGCAGTTCTTC.

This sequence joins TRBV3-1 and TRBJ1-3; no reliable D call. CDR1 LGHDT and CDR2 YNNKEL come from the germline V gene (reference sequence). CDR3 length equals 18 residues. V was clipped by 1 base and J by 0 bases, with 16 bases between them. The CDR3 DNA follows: TGTGCCAGCAGCCAAGTCACGATGCAGGCGTTCTCTGGAAACACCATATATTTT. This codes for CASSQVTMQAFSGNTIYF.

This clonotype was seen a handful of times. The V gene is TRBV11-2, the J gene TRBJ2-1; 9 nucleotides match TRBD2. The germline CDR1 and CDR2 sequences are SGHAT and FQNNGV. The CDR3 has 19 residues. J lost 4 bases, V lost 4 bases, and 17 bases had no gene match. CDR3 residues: CASSSLTGSGSRLYNEQFF. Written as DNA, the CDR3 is TGTGCCAGCAGCTCCTTGACTGGTAGCGGGAGCCGACTATACAATGAGCAGTTCTTC. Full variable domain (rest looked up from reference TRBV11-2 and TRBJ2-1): EAGVAQSPRYKIIEKRQSVAFWCNPISGHATLYWYQQILGQGPKLLIQFQNNGVVDDSQLPKDRFSAERLKGVDSTLKIQPAKLEDSAVYLCASSSLTGSGSRLYNEQFFGPGTRLTVL.

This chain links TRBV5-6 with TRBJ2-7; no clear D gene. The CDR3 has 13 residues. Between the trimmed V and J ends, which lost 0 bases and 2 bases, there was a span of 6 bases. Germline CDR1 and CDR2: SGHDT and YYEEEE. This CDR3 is CASSLDLAYEQYF. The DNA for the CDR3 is TGTGCCAGCAGCTTGGACTTAGCCTACGAGCAGTACTTC.

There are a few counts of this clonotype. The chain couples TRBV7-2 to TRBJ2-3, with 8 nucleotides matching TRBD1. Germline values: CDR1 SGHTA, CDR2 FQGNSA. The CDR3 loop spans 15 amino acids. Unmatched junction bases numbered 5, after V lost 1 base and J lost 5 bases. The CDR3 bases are TGTGCCAGCAGCTTAGGGGCAGGGGGCATAGATACGCAGTATTTT. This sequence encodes CASSLGAGGIDTQYF.